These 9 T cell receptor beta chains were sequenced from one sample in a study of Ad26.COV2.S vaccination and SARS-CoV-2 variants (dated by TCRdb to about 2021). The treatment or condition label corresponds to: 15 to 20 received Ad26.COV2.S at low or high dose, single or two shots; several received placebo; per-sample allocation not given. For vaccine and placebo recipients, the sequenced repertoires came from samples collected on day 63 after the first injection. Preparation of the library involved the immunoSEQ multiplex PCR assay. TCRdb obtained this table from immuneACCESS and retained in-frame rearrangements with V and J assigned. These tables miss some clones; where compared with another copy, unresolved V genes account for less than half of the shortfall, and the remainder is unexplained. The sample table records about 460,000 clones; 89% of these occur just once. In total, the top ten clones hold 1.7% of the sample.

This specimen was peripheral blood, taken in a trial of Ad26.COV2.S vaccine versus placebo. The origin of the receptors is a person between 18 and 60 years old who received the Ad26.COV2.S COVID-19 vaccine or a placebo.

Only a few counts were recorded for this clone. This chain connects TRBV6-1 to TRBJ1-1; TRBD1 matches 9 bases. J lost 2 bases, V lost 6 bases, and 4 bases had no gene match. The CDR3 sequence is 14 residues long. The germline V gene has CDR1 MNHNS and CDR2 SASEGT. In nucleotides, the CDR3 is TGTGCCAGCAGAAAGACAGGGGGTAACACTGAAGCTTTCTTT. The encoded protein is CASRKTGGNTEAFF.

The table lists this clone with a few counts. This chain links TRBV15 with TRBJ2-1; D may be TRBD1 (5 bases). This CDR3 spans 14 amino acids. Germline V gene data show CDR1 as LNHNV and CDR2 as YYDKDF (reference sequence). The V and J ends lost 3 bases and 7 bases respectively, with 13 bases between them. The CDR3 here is CATSSSREVNEQFF. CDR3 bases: TGTGCCACCAGCAGCTCCAGGGAAGTGAATGAGCAGTTCTTC.

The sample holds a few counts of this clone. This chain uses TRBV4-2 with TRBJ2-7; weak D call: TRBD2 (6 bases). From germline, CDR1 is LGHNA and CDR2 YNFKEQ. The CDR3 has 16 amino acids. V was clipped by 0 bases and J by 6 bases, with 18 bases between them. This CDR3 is CASSQDFAGSRLEQYF. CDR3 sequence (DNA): TGTGCCAGCAGCCAAGATTTTGCGGGGAGCCGCCTCGAGCAGTACTTC.

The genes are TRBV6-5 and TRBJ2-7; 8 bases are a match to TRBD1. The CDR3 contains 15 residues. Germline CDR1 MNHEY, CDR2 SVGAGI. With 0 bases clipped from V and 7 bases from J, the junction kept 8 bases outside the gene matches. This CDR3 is CASSYSTRGLVEQYF. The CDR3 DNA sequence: TGTGCCAGCAGTTACTCGACCAGGGGGCTGGTTGAGCAGTACTTC.

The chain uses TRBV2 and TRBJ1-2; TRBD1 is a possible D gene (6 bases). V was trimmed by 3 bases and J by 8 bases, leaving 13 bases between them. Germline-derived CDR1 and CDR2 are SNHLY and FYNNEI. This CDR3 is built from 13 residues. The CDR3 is CASSDIGGSGYTF. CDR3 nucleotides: TGTGCCAGCAGTGATATAGGGGGGAGCGGCTACACCTTC.

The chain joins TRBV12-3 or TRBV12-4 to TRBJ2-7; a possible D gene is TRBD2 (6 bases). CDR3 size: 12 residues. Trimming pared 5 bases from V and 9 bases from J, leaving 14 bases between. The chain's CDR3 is CASSPGGPGQYF. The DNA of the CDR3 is TGTGCCAGCAGTCCAGGAGGGCCAGGGCAGTACTTC.

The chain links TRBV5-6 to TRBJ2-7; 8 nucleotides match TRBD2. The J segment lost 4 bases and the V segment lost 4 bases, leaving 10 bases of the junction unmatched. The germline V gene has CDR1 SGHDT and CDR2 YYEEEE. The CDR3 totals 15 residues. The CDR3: CASSLPGLDGYEQYF. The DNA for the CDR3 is TGTGCCAGCAGCCTCCCGGGACTAGACGGGTACGAGCAGTACTTC.

The CDR3 DNA reads TGTGCCAGCAGCAGAAGATCTGGACAGGGAGAGACTGAAGCTTTCTTT. Translation: CASSRRSGQGETEAFF. This chain joins TRBV11-1 and TRBJ1-1, with 8 bases lining up with TRBD1. CDR3 size: 16 residues. Trimming at V came to 5 bases and at J to 5 bases, leaving 13 bases not matched to a gene. CDR1 is SGHAT and CDR2 is FQDESV in the germline V gene (reference sequence).

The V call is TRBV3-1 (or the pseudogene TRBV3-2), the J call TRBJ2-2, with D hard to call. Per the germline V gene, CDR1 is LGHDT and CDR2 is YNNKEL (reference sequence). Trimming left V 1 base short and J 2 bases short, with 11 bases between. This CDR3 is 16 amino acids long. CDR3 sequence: CASSQVPISNTGELFF. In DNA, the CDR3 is TGTGCCAGCAGCCAAGTCCCAATTAGTAACACCGGGGAGCTGTTTTTT.